This T cell receptor (beta chain) was captured by sequencing in a study of shared clonotypes between healthy human individuals. Looking at the study overall: Each donor contributed plates that comprised three CD4 naive, three CD4 memory, two CD8 naive and one CD8 memory.

Study-level findings and limits: Naive subsets generally exceeded memory subsets in estimated richness. Apart from blood, nothing was sampled; tissue repertoires likely differ.

Here immunoSEQ multiplex PCR was the method, and the copy in TCRdb shows in-frame clones only, minus some. Counted here are 2,500,000 or so clones, 80% to 95% occurring once; the ten biggest clones make up around 0.4%. Donors comprised healthy HIV-negative adults lacking recent acute infections or vaccinations. With respect to this clone: Its specificity is unknown. The sample has other DNA sequences that encode this CDR3 too.

Germline CDR1 KGHSH, CDR2 LQKENI. CDR3 length equals 14 residues. Trimming removed 5 bases from V and 0 bases from J, with 10 bases in between. The sequencing input was naive CD4+ T cells from PBMCs. Indicated subset: CD45RA+ positively selected. This TCR was recovered from a man between 18 and 29 years old in good health. Some clones in this sample may be carry-over from other donors' samples. The gene calls are TRBV18 and TRBJ1-1; the D gene is possibly TRBD1 (6 bases). Here the CDR3 reads CASSLGGMNTEAFF. CDR3 in DNA: TGTGCCAGCTCATTAGGGGGGATGAACACTGAAGCTTTCTTT. Full variable domain (rest looked up from reference TRBV18 and TRBJ1-1): NAGVMQNPRHLVRRRGQEARLRCSPMKGHSHVYWYRQLPEEGLKFMVYLQKENIIDESGMPKERFSAEFPKEGPSILRIQQVVRGDSAAYFCASSLGGMNTEAFFGQGTRLTVV.